This passage covers 20 T cell receptor beta chains from one sample sequenced in a study of CD8 T cells in Susac syndrome. Random hexamers were used to reverse transcribe the RNA input (about 0.5 to 1 ug). TCRdb itself ran the immunoSEQ multiplex PCR reads through MiXCR, one entry per CDR3 protein. The sample contains about 130,000 distinct CDR3 sequences, 90% to 95% of which appear only once. The specimen sequenced was CD8+ T cells from PBMCs. Receptor source: a human donor with multiple sclerosis.

The count of this clonotype is one. V usage is TRBV5-1 and J usage is TRBJ2-1, with TRBD1 identical over 7 bases. The V gene end was trimmed by 6 bases and the J gene end by 3 bases; junction bases not matched to a gene: 9. The CDR3 has 15 amino acids. Germline CDR1 is SGHRS and CDR2 is YFSETQ. CDR3 sequence: CASTSGTAIYNEQFF. CDR3 bases: TGCGCCAGCACTTCGGGGACAGCTATCTACAATGAGCAGTTCTTC.

The chain employs TRBV24-1 and TRBJ2-1; possible D gene TRBD1, 6 bases. With 10 bases removed from V and 3 bases from J, the gap between germline ends came to 12 bases. Germline V gene lookup returns CDR1 KGHDR and CDR2 SFDVKD. The CDR3 spans 13 residues. CDR3 protein: CATETGLYNEQFF. The CDR3 region has the DNA TGTGCCACAGAGACAGGACTCTACAATGAGCAGTTCTTC.

This rearrangement joins TRBV11-2 to TRBJ1-2; possible D gene TRBD1, 6 bases. V was trimmed by 4 bases and J by 4 bases, leaving 16 bases between them. The germline V gene has CDR1 SGHAT and CDR2 FQNNGV. The CDR3 is 15 residues long. This CDR3 is CASSSSGRGAYGYTF. CDR3 bases: TGTGCCAGCAGCTCCAGCGGGCGGGGGGCCTATGGCTACACCTTC. Full variable domain (missing parts from reference TRBV11-2 and TRBJ1-2): EAGVAQSPRYKIIEKRQSVAFWCNPISGHATLYWYQQILGQGPKLLIQFQNNGVVDDSQLPKDRFSAERLKGVDSTLKIQPAKLEDSAVYLCASSSSGRGAYGYTFGSGTRLTVV.

The chain carries TRBV2 and TRBJ2-1; tentative D call: TRBD1 (6 bases). The length of the CDR3 is 12 residues. V was trimmed by 5 bases and J by 8 bases, leaving 10 bases between them. Germline CDR1 and CDR2: SNHLY and FYNNEI. CDR3 bases: TGTGCCAGCAGTTGGACAGCCGATGAGCAGTTCTTC. This sequence encodes CASSWTADEQFF.

The chain carries TRBV29-1 and TRBJ1-4, with a weak D call TRBD1 (5 bases). Looked up from germline, CDR1 is SQVTM and CDR2 is ANQGSEA. The V end was cut by 6 bases, the J end by 8 bases, with 16 bases between. CDR3 length: 13 amino acids. The CDR3 bases are TGCAGCGTCCCCTCCGTCGGGGCAGAAAAACTGTTTTTT. This sequence encodes CSVPSVGAEKLFF.

The chain couples TRBV7-3 to TRBJ2-3, with TRBD2 matching 10 bases. V gave up 5 bases and J gave up 4 bases; unmatched junction bases: 6. CDR3 length: 15 residues. Germline CDR1 and CDR2: SGHTA and FQGTGA. CDR3 coding DNA: TGTGCCAGCAGCACGAGCGGGGGGGCCGCAGATACGCAGTATTTT. This encodes CASSTSGGAADTQYF.

This chain connects TRBV10-3 to TRBJ2-7, with TRBD2 matching over 11 bases. The CDR3 length is 17 residues. V gave up 2 bases and J gave up 1 base; unmatched junction bases: 7. The germline V gene has CDR1 ENHRY and CDR2 SYGVKD. This CDR3 is CAISEAGLAGQSYEQYV. The CDR3 DNA reads as TGTGCCATCAGTGAGGCTGGACTAGCGGGCCAGTCCTACGAGCAGTACGTC.

J is TRBJ1-5 and V is TRBV28; possibly TRBD1 for D (5 bases). The V end was cut by 6 bases, the J end by 6 bases, with 15 bases between. The CDR3 runs 14 residues. In germline, CDR1 is MDHEN, CDR2 SYDVKM. CDR3 sequence (DNA): TGTGCCAGCAGGAGGGGTTATCGAGGTCAGCCCCAGCATTTT. Its protein product is CASRRGYRGQPQHF.

This clonotype occurred once. V is TRBV5-1 and J is TRBJ1-1; TRBD1 might be the D (6 bases). V lost 2 bases and J lost 11, with 10 bases in between. Germline V gives CDR1 SGHRS, CDR2 YFSETQ. CDR3 size: 11 residues. The DNA of the CDR3 is TGCGCCAGCAGCTTAGGGGGTAAGGCTTTCTTT. Its translation: CASSLGGKAFF.

The V and J genes are TRBV5-6 and TRBJ2-5, with D unclear. V lost 0 bases and J 0 bases, leaving 6 bases between the germline ends. Germline lookup yields CDR1 SGHDT and CDR2 YYEEEE. This CDR3 has 14 amino acids. The CDR3 spells CASSLGSYQETQYF. CDR3 DNA: TGTGCCAGCAGCTTGGGCTCTTACCAAGAGACCCAGTACTTC.

This chain joins TRBV13 and TRBJ1-2; TRBD1 might be the D (5 bases). CDR1 and CDR2 (germline): PRHDT, FYEKMQ (reference sequence). This CDR3 comprises 14 residues. The germline V and J ends were trimmed by 7 bases and 5 bases, with 17 bases remaining between them. The CDR3 sequence is CASTSRQGSYGYTF. The DNA for the CDR3 is TGTGCCAGCACCTCCCGGCAGGGAAGTTATGGCTACACCTTC.

The chain carries TRBV7-8 and TRBJ1-3; a weak D match, TRBD1 (6 bases). The CDR3 contains 15 residues. Germline CDR1 is SGHVS and CDR2 is FQNEAQ. The germline V and J ends were trimmed by 1 base and 2 bases, with 9 bases remaining between them. CDR3 amino acids: CASSLGGAAGNTIYF. DNA for the CDR3: TGTGCCAGCAGCTTAGGGGGGGCAGCTGGAAACACCATATATTTT.

This chain connects TRBV12-5 to TRBJ2-4; D may be TRBD2 (5 bases). The CDR3 is 14 residues long. V lost 0 bases, J lost 7 bases, and 10 bases lay in between. Germline V gives CDR1 LGHNT, CDR2 FRNRAP. CDR3 region: CASGLVEGRNIQYF. The CDR3 nucleotides read TGTGCTAGTGGTTTGGTAGAGGGTAGGAACATTCAGTACTTC.

The V and J genes are TRBV14 and TRBJ1-2; tentatively, D is TRBD1 (6 bases). Between the trimmed V and J ends, which lost 4 bases and 8 bases, there was a span of 11 bases. The CDR3 spans 12 residues. In germline, CDR1 is SGHDN, CDR2 FVKESK. The CDR3 sequence: CASSRGGQGYTF. Written as DNA, the CDR3 is TGTGCCAGCAGCCGAGGGGGACAAGGCTACACCTTC.

V and J are TRBV27 and TRBJ1-5, with D uncertain. The germline V and J ends were trimmed by 2 bases and 5 bases, with 10 bases remaining between them. Germline-derived CDR1 and CDR2 are MNHEY and SMNVEV (reference sequence). The length of the CDR3 is 14 residues. The CDR3 reads CASSLANGDQPQHF. In nucleotides, the CDR3 is TGTGCCAGCAGTTTAGCCAATGGGGATCAGCCCCAGCATTTT.

This chain connects TRBV11-2 to TRBJ1-5; D unclear. The CDR3 is 13 residues long. CDR1 SGHAT and CDR2 FQNNGV come from the germline V gene. With 1 base removed from V and 8 bases from J, the gap between germline ends came to 9 bases. CDR3 residues: CASSLVSGKPQHF. CDR3 sequence (DNA): TGTGCCAGCAGCTTAGTGTCTGGCAAGCCCCAGCATTTT. Variable domain in full (rest from reference TRBV11-2 and TRBJ1-5): EAGVAQSPRYKIIEKRQSVAFWCNPISGHATLYWYQQILGQGPKLLIQFQNNGVVDDSQLPKDRFSAERLKGVDSTLKIQPAKLEDSAVYLCASSLVSGKPQHFGDGTRLSIL.

The chain couples TRBV5-1 to TRBJ1-4; possibly TRBD1 for D (5 bases). Looked up from germline, CDR1 is SGHRS and CDR2 is YFSETQ. The CDR3 sequence is 15 residues long. Trimming took 4 bases from V and 8 from J, leaving 18 bases between them. The CDR3 DNA sequence: TGCGCCAGCAGCCCAGAGGGACCTCTCAGCGAAAAACTGTTTTTT. It yields the protein CASSPEGPLSEKLFF.

This clonotype was recorded once. This sequence joins TRBV6-2 or TRBV6-3 and TRBJ2-7; D remains ambiguous. This CDR3 is built from 15 residues. Germline V gene data show CDR1 as MNHEY and CDR2 as SVGEGT. V was clipped by 2 bases and J by 4 bases, with 15 bases between them. The CDR3 here is CASSYPHEVGYEQYF. As DNA, the CDR3 is TGTGCCAGCAGTTACCCTCATGAAGTGGGTTACGAGCAGTACTTC.

The V call is TRBV7-9, the J call TRBJ1-2, with TRBD1 matching 7 bases. After removal of 1 base from V and 4 bases from J, the junction contained 3 bases not matched to a gene. The V gene's germline CDR1 is SEHNR and CDR2 FQNEAQ (reference sequence). The CDR3 runs to 14 residues. The CDR3 reads CASSLVGGGYGYTF. The CDR3, as DNA: TGTGCCAGCAGCTTAGTAGGGGGCGGCTATGGCTACACCTTC.

The chain has TRBV6-1 and TRBJ2-5, with D tentatively TRBD1 (5 bases). Germline loops: CDR1 MNHNS, CDR2 SASEGT. Trimming stripped 5 bases from V and 5 bases from J, with 12 bases between. The CDR3 has 13 amino acids. The CDR3 DNA follows: TGTGCCAGCAGTCCAGGGTTACGGGAGACCCAGTACTTC. Its translation: CASSPGLRETQYF.